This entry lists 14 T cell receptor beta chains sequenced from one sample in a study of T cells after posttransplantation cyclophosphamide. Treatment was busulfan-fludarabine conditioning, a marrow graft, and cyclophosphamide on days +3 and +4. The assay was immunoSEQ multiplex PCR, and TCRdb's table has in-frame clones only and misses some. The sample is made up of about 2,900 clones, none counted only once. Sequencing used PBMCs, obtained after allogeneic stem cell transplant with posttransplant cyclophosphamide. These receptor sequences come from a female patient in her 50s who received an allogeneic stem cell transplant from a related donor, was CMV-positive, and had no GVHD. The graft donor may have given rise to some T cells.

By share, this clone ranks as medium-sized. This CDR3 reads CASSIAGTGNYEQYF. As DNA, the CDR3 is TGTGCCAGTAGTATCGCCGGGACAGGTAACTACGAGCAGTACTTC. The chain has TRBV19 and TRBJ2-7; 8 bases fit TRBD1. The CDR3 length is 15 residues. CDR1 LNHDA and CDR2 SQIVND come from the germline V gene (reference sequence). J lost 3 bases, V lost 3 bases, and 7 bases had no gene match. Looking up the rest from reference TRBV19 and TRBJ2-7 gives the full variable domain: DGGITQSPKYLFRKEGQNVTLSCEQNLNHDAMYWYRQDPGQGLRLIYYSQIVNDFQKGDIAEGYSVSREKKESFPLTVTSAQKNPTAFYLCASSIAGTGNYEQYFGPGTRLTVT.

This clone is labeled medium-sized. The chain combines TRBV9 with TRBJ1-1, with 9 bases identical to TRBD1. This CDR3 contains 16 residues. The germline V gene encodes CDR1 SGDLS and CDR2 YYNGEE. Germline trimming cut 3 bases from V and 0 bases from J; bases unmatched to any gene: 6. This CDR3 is CASSETGGHMNTEAFF. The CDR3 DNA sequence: TGTGCCAGCAGCGAGACAGGGGGACACATGAACACTGAAGCTTTCTTT.

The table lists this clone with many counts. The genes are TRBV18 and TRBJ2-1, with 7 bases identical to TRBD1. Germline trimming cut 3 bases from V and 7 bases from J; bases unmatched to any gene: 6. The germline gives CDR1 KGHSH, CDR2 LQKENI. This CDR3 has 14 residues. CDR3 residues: CASSPGQARNEQFF. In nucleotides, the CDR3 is TGTGCCAGCTCACCCGGACAGGCCAGGAATGAGCAGTTCTTC.

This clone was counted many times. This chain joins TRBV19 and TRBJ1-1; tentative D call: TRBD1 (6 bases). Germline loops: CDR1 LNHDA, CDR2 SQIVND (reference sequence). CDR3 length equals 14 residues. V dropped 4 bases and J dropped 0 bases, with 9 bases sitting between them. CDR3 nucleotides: TGTGCCAGTAGTAACCCAGGGGTGAACACTGAAGCTTTCTTT. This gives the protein CASSNPGVNTEAFF.

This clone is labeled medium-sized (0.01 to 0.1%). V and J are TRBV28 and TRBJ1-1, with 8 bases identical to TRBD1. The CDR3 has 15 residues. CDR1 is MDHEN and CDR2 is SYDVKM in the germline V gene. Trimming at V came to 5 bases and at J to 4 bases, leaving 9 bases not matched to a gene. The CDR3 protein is CASSDSRGRVTEAFF. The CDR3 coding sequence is TGTGCCAGCAGTGATTCCAGGGGGCGGGTCACTGAAGCTTTCTTT.

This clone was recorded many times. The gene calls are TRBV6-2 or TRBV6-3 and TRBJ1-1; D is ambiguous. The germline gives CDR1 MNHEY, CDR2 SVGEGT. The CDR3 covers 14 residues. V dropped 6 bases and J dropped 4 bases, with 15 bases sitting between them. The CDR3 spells CASRPSRLITEAFF. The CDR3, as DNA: TGTGCCAGCAGGCCGTCGAGGCTGATCACTGAAGCTTTCTTT.

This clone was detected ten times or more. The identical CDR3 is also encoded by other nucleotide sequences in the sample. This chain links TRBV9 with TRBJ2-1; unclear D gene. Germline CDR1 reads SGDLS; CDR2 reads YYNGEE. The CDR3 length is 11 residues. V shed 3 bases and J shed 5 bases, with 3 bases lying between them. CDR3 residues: CASSADNEQFF. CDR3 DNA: TGTGCCAGCAGCGCGGACAATGAGCAGTTCTTC.

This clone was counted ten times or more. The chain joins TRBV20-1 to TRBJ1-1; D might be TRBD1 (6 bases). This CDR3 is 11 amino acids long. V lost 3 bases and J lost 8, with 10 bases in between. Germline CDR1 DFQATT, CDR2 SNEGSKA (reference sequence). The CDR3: CSASRGEEAFF. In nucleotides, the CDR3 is TGCAGTGCTAGCAGGGGCGAAGAAGCTTTCTTT.

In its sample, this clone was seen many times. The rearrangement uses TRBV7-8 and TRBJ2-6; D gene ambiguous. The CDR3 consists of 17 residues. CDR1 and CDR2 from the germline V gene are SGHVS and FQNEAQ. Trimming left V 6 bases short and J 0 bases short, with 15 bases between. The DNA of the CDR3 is TGTGCCAGCAGTCCCCCCCTTCGGTTCTCTGGGGCCAACGTCCTGACTTTC. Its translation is CASSPPLRFSGANVLTF.

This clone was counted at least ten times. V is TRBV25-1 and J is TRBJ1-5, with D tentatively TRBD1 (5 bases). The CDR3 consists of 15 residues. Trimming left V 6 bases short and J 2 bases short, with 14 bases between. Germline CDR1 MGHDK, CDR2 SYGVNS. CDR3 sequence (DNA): TGTGCCAGCAGCGGGGGAGGGTGGGGCAATCAGCCCCAGCATTTT. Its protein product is CASSGGGWGNQPQHF. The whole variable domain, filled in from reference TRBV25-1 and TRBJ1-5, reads EADIYQTPRYLVIGTGKKITLECSQTMGHDKMYWYQQDPGMELHLIHYSYGVNSTEKGDLSSESTVSRIRTEHFPLTLESARPSHTSQYLCASSGGGWGNQPQHFGDGTRLSIL.

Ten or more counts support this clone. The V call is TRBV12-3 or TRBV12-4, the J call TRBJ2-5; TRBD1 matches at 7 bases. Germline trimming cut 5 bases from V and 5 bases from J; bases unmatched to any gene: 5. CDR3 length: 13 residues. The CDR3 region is CASSLNRGETQYF. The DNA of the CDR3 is TGTGCCAGCAGTCTAAACAGGGGTGAGACCCAGTACTTC.

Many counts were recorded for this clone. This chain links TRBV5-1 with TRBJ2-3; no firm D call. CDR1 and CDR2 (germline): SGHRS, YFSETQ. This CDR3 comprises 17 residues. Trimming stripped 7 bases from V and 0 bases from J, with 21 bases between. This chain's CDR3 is CASALMAVNPSTDTQYF. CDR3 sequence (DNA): TGCGCCAGCGCCCTTATGGCGGTGAACCCTAGCACAGATACGCAGTATTTT. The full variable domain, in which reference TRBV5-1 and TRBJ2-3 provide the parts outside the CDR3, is KAGVTQTPRYLIKTRGQQVTLSCSPISGHRSVSWYQQTPGQGLQFLFEYFSETQRNKGNFPGRFSGRQFSNSRSEMNVSTLELGDSALYLCASALMAVNPSTDTQYFGPGTRLTVL.

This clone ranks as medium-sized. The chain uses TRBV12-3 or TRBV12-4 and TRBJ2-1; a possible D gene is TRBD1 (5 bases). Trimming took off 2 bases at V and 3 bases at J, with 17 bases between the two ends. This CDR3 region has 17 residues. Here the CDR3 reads CASSLILGVPRYNEQFF. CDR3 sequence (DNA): TGTGCCAGCAGTTTAATCTTAGGGGTCCCCCGCTACAATGAGCAGTTCTTC.

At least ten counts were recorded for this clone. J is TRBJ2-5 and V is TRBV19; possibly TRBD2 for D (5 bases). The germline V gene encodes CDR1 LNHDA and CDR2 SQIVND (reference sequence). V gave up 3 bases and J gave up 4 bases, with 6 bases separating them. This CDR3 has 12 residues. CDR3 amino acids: CASSIRGETQYF. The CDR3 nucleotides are TGTGCCAGTAGTATCCGGGGAGAGACCCAGTACTTC.